The rows below give T cell receptor beta chains drawn from one sample of a study of T cell responses to AZD1222 COVID-19 vaccine. Generated by immunoSEQ multiplex PCR, the TCRdb table keeps only in-frame clones and is missing some. This sample carries about 90,000 clones, roughly 88% of them seen once, and the ten largest clones take roughly 12%. Specimen: peripheral blood, collected 28 days after the second AZD1222 dose. The source of these receptors is an adult who received the AZD1222 COVID-19 vaccine. Each CDR3 is given with its conserved first and last residue. D genes are given only for firm matches. Rows give clone size only sometimes, using once, few, many, or a class for an expanded clone.

abundance	d_gene	j_gene	v_gene	len	CDR3nt	CDR3aa
few	TRBD2	TRBJ2-7	TRBV13	15	TGTGCCAGCAGCGAGGGACTAGCGGGTCCCCGCGAGCAGTACTTC	CASSEGLAGPREQYF
.	.	TRBJ2-5	TRBV7-2	13	TGTGCCAGCAGCTTAGCCCCAGGAGAGACCCAGTACTTC	CASSLAPGETQYF
.	.	TRBJ1-1	TRBV23-1	14	TGCGCCATCTTTCTTGTGAAGGGTTCCACTGAAGCTTTCTTT	CAIFLVKGSTEAFF
.	TRBD2	TRBJ2-1	TRBV2	15	TGTGCCAGCAGCCAAGGGACTAGCGGGTACAATGAGCAGTTCTTC	CASSQGTSGYNEQFF
.	.	TRBJ2-7	TRBV5-6	14	TGTGCCAGCAGCTTGCCCGGGGGTTCCTACGAGCAGTACTTC	CASSLPGGSYEQYF
.	TRBD2	TRBJ2-1	TRBV6-1	17	TGTGCCAGCAGTGAAGCCCCTAGCGGGATACGGGGGAATGAGCAGTTCTTC	CASSEAPSGIRGNEQFF
.	.	TRBJ2-7	TRBV11-1	13	TGTGCCAGCAGTCAAACAGGGAACTACGAGCAGTACTTC	CASSQTGNYEQYF
once	.	TRBJ2-3	TRBV7-9	12	TGTGCCAGCAGCCTTCCGGCGGGGACGCAGTATTTT	CASSLPAGTQYF
.	.	TRBJ2-6	TRBV12-5	15	TGTGCTAGTGGTTCGATATCCTCTGGGGCCAACGTCCTGACTTTC	CASGSISSGANVLTF
.	.	TRBJ1-1	TRBV11-1	14	TGTGCCAGCAGCTCCTACTCACAGAACACTGAAGCTTTCTTT	CASSSYSQNTEAFF
.	TRBD1	TRBJ1-1	TRBV18	13	TGTGCCAGCTCACCAGGGACAGCCCCTGAAGCTTTCTTT	CASSPGTAPEAFF
.	.	TRBJ1-6	TRBV27	16	TGTGCCAGCACCCCGGGCCCTTTCGCCCATAATTCACCCCTCCACTTT	CASTPGPFAHNSPLHF
.	.	TRBJ2-3	TRBV7-9	15	TGTGCCAGCAGCCTACAAGGGACTCACACAGATACGCAGTATTTT	CASSLQGTHTDTQYF
once	.	TRBJ1-2	TRBV7-9	14	TGTGCCAGCAGCTTGGAGGGGGAGTGGTATGGCTACACCTTC	CASSLEGEWYGYTF
.	.	TRBJ2-3	TRBV6-4	14	TGTGCCAGCAGTGACTCGATTGGTCAGGATACGCAGTATTTT	CASSDSIGQDTQYF
.	.	TRBJ2-7	TRBV7-6	15	TGTGCCAGCAGCTTAGAGGCAGGGAATGGCTACGAGCAGTACTTC	CASSLEAGNGYEQYF
once	.	TRBJ2-1	TRBV29-1	12	TGCAGCGAACGACTCCCCGGGAATGAGCAGTTCTTC	CSERLPGNEQFF
.	.	TRBJ1-5	TRBV18	15	TGTGCCAGCTCACCGTCGTGGGCCAACAATCAGCCCCAGCATTTT	CASSPSWANNQPQHF
.	.	TRBJ1-1	TRBV7-9	13	TGTGCCAGCAGCTTATATGGGAACACTGAAGCTTTCTTT	CASSLYGNTEAFF
few	TRBD1	TRBJ2-1	TRBV9	15	TGTGCCAGCGCCTTCGGGACAGGGCCCTACAATGAGCAGTTCTTC	CASAFGTGPYNEQFF
once	.	TRBJ2-7	TRBV2	12	TGTGCCAGCAGTGGGGGGGTTGGCGAGCAGTACTTC	CASSGGVGEQYF
.	.	TRBJ2-7	TRBV27	16	TGTGCCAGCAGTTTAATCGGCGGGACAGTTACCTACGAGCAGTACTTC	CASSLIGGTVTYEQYF
.	TRBD2	TRBJ2-1	TRBV5-1	17	TGCGCCAGCAGCTTTTTGGGGGAGCGGGAGGTTTACAATGAGCAGTTCTTC	CASSFLGEREVYNEQFF
.	TRBD2	TRBJ2-3	TRBV7-3	16	TGTGCCAGCAGCTTATCGGGGGGATGGAACACAGATACGCAGTATTTT	CASSLSGGWNTDTQYF
.	.	TRBJ1-5	TRBV6-5	15	TGTGCCAGCAGCCCCCTTGGGGGGTTGGATCAGCCCCAGCATTTT	CASSPLGGLDQPQHF
.	.	TRBJ1-3	TRBV5-1	14	TGCGCCAGCAGCTTCACAGATGCTGGAAACACCATATATTTT	CASSFTDAGNTIYF
.	.	TRBJ1-1	TRBV4-3	14	TGCGCCAGCAGCCAAGTACAGGTGAACACTGAAGCTTTCTTT	CASSQVQVNTEAFF
.	.	TRBJ1-5	TRBV19	14	TGTGCCAGTAGTAGACAGGCTAGCAATCAGCCCCAGCATTTT	CASSRQASNQPQHF
.	.	TRBJ2-3	TRBV5-1	15	TGCGCCAGCAGCAAGGGGGGGAGTTCGGTAGATACGCAGTATTTT	CASSKGGSSVDTQYF
.	.	TRBJ2-7	TRBV3-1/TRBV3-2	14	TGTGCCAGCAGCCAAGAGTTGGAAGGTGGCGAGCAGTACTTC	CASSQELEGGEQYF
once	.	TRBJ1-1	TRBV9	13	TGTGCCAGCAGCCTCAGTATGAACACTGAAGCTTTCTTT	CASSLSMNTEAFF
.	TRBD1	TRBJ1-2	TRBV4-2	15	TGTGCCAGCAGCCAACCGGACAGGGAAAGCAATGGCTACACCTTC	CASSQPDRESNGYTF
.	.	TRBJ2-1	TRBV6-5	11	TGTGCCACCGAGTCCGGGAACAGTAAGTTCTTC	CATESGNSKFF
.	TRBD1	TRBJ2-2	TRBV11-2	15	TGTGCCAGCAGCCCGGGGCACAGGGGGCCCGGGGAGCTGTTTTTT	CASSPGHRGPGELFF
.	.	TRBJ2-7	TRBV9	15	TGTGCCAGCAGCTACGGACTTACGGGGGCCTACGAGCAGTACTTC	CASSYGLTGAYEQYF
.	.	TRBJ2-3	TRBV3-1/TRBV3-2	14	TGTGCCAGCAGCCGACGCCAGGGCACAGATACGCAGTATTTT	CASSRRQGTDTQYF
.	.	TRBJ2-5	TRBV7-8	16	TGTGCCAGCAGCTTTAAGCTGGCCTTTGAGCAAGAGACCCAGTACTTC	CASSFKLAFEQETQYF
once	.	TRBJ1-1	TRBV5-1	14	TGCGCCAGCAGCTTCTCAGGGGTCAACACTGAAGCTTTCTTT	CASSFSGVNTEAFF
once	.	TRBJ2-1	TRBV10-1	16	TGCGCCAGCAGTGAGCTTCTCGGGACTGAGTACAATGAGCAGTTCTTC	CASSELLGTEYNEQFF
.	TRBD2	TRBJ2-1	TRBV11-2	15	TGTGCCAGCAGCCTGACGGGACTAGCCCCCAATGAGCAGTTCTTC	CASSLTGLAPNEQFF
.	.	TRBJ2-1	TRBV2	14	TGTGCCAGCAGTGACAAGACAGCCTACAATGAGCAGTTCTTC	CASSDKTAYNEQFF
.	TRBD1	TRBJ1-5	TRBV19	16	TGTGCCAGTAGCGTGGACAGGGAAAATAGCAATCAGCCCCAGCATTTT	CASSVDRENSNQPQHF
.	.	TRBJ1-4	TRBV19	14	TGTGCCACGACACAGGGAGCAACTAATGAAAAACTGTTTTTT	CATTQGATNEKLFF
.	TRBD1	TRBJ1-5	TRBV19	16	TGTGCCAGTAGTGCCTGGACAGGGGGGAGCAATCAGCCCCAGCATTTT	CASSAWTGGSNQPQHF
.	.	TRBJ1-3	TRBV19	15	TGTGCCAGTAGTTCTGCAGGGGAAGGCGGAAACACCATATATTTT	CASSSAGEGGNTIYF
.	TRBD2	TRBJ2-7	TRBV6-5	16	TGTGCCAGCAGTTCTCGACGGAGCGGGGGGCTCTACGAGCAGTACTTC	CASSSRRSGGLYEQYF
.	.	TRBJ2-5	TRBV4-1	13	TGCGCCAGCAGCCGGGACAACCAAGAGACCCAGTACTTC	CASSRDNQETQYF